This is a list of T cell receptor beta chains from one sample in a study of technical replicates of blood from several donors. Sequencing was performed with immunoSEQ multiplex PCR; in TCRdb, only in-frame clones are kept and a portion is missing. This table has roughly 93,000 clones, about 95% appearing once. The sequencing sample was made of T cells isolated from PBMCs. These receptors all stem from a human donor in good health. Both conserved end residues are part of each CDR3. Each record gives: clone size, J gene, D gene, V gene, CDR3 DNA, CDR3 protein. A D gene is named only where the DNA matches it firmly. Clone sizes are given selectively: once, few, many, or a class where the clone is expanded.

size: NA; J: TRBJ2-7; D: TRBD2; V: TRBV2; DNA: TGTGCCAGCAACCTAGCGGGAGGTTCCTACGAGCAGTACTTC; CDR3: CASNLAGGSYEQYF
size: NA; J: TRBJ1-1; D: TRBD1; V: TRBV29-1; DNA: TGCAGCGTGACAGGGGGTTGGAACACTGAAGCTTTCTTT; CDR3: CSVTGGWNTEAFF
size: NA; J: TRBJ1-2; D: NA; V: TRBV28; DNA: TGTGCCAGCAGGATAACCGGGACACTTGGCTACACCTTC; CDR3: CASRITGTLGYTF
size: NA; J: TRBJ2-1; D: NA; V: TRBV28; DNA: TGTGCCAGCAGCCAAAGCAAACTTACCAGGGGTTATGAGCAGTTCTTC; CDR3: CASSQSKLTRGYEQFF
size: NA; J: TRBJ2-1; D: NA; V: TRBV27; DNA: TGTGCCAGCAGTTCTCTAGCGATTAGCTCCTACAATGAGCAGTTCTTC; CDR3: CASSSLAISSYNEQFF
size: NA; J: TRBJ1-1; D: NA; V: TRBV6-1; DNA: TGTGCCAGCAGTGAAGGGGAAGGGAGGACTGAAGCTTTCTTT; CDR3: CASSEGEGRTEAFF
size: NA; J: TRBJ2-1; D: TRBD2; V: TRBV5-1; DNA: TGCGCCAGCAGCCCAATTCTAGCGGGAGACTACAATGAGCAGTTCTTC; CDR3: CASSPILAGDYNEQFF
size: NA; J: TRBJ1-1; D: NA; V: TRBV29-1; DNA: TGCAGCGTACAGGCCCCCACTGAAGCTTTCTTT; CDR3: CSVQAPTEAFF
size: NA; J: TRBJ1-2; D: NA; V: TRBV4-1; DNA: TGCGCCAGCAGCCAAGATGGACATTATGGCTACACCTTC; CDR3: CASSQDGHYGYTF
size: NA; J: TRBJ2-3; D: NA; V: TRBV5-6; DNA: TGTGCCAGCAGCTCGGAGACCCATGTGGTCCCAGATACGCAGTATTTT; CDR3: CASSSETHVVPDTQYF
size: NA; J: TRBJ2-7; D: TRBD1; V: TRBV9; DNA: TGTGCCAGCAGCGTAGAGGGGACAGGCTCCTACGAGCAGTACTTC; CDR3: CASSVEGTGSYEQYF
size: once; J: TRBJ2-3; D: NA; V: TRBV7-6; DNA: TGTGCCAGCAGCAACCATCGGGGATTCGATACGCAGTATTTT; CDR3: CASSNHRGFDTQYF
size: NA; J: TRBJ2-1; D: TRBD2; V: TRBV5-1; DNA: TGCGCCAGCAGCCTGGGTCGGAGGGGAGCGGGAGGAGGGGAGCAGTTCTTC; CDR3: CASSLGRRGAGGGEQFF
size: NA; J: TRBJ2-7; D: NA; V: TRBV21-1; DNA: TGTGCCAGCAGCTCCCGGGGAGGGTCCCCAAAACTAGCTGGAACTTACGAGCAGTACTTC; CDR3: CASSSRGGSPKLAGTYEQYF
size: NA; J: TRBJ2-7; D: TRBD1; V: TRBV27; DNA: TGTGCCAGCAGTTTGGGGACAGGGGTTCACGGACAGTACTTC; CDR3: CASSLGTGVHGQYF
size: NA; J: TRBJ2-1; D: NA; V: TRBV4-1; DNA: TGCGCCAGCAGCCATCTCAGCGTCGACCCGAACAATGAGCAGTTCTTC; CDR3: CASSHLSVDPNNEQFF
size: NA; J: TRBJ2-1; D: TRBD2; V: TRBV4-1; DNA: TGCGCCAGCAGCCAGGGACTAGCGGGTAACAATGAGCAGTTCTTC; CDR3: CASSQGLAGNNEQFF
size: once; J: TRBJ1-1; D: NA; V: TRBV28; DNA: TGTGCCAGCAGTTTGCCTCCGAGCCCTGAAGCTTTCTTT; CDR3: CASSLPPSPEAFF
size: NA; J: TRBJ2-2; D: TRBD2; V: TRBV5-4; DNA: TGTGCCAGCAGCCGACTAGCGGGGGACACCGGGGAGCTGTTTTTT; CDR3: CASSRLAGDTGELFF
size: NA; J: TRBJ1-1; D: NA; V: TRBV7-9; DNA: TGTGCCAGCAGCTTCGCGGGGTCTGAAGCTTTCTTT; CDR3: CASSFAGSEAFF
size: NA; J: TRBJ2-7; D: TRBD2; V: TRBV13; DNA: TGTGCCAGCAGCTTAGGGAGCGGGGGGCAATACGAGCAGTACTTC; CDR3: CASSLGSGGQYEQYF
size: NA; J: TRBJ1-4; D: TRBD1; V: TRBV5-5; DNA: TGTGCCAGCAGCCCAGGGACAGACCAGGTTCAGGGTAATGAAAAACTGTTTTTT; CDR3: CASSPGTDQVQGNEKLFF
size: NA; J: TRBJ2-1; D: TRBD2; V: TRBV7-9; DNA: TGTGCCAGCAGCACCAGGGGACTAGCGGACACTGTCAATGAGCAGTTCTTC; CDR3: CASSTRGLADTVNEQFF
size: once; J: TRBJ1-2; D: TRBD1; V: TRBV4-2; DNA: TGTGCCAGCAGCCAAGATACAGGGGCCTACTATGGCTACACCTTC; CDR3: CASSQDTGAYYGYTF
size: NA; J: TRBJ2-7; D: NA; V: TRBV4-1; DNA: TGCGCCAGCAGCCAGAGGGACACCTACGAGCAGTACTTC; CDR3: CASSQRDTYEQYF
size: NA; J: TRBJ2-1; D: NA; V: TRBV4-1; DNA: TGCGCCAGCAGCCAAGAAGGCTCGCGGGATCTCGGGCAGTTCTTC; CDR3: CASSQEGSRDLGQFF
size: NA; J: TRBJ2-5; D: TRBD2; V: TRBV4-1; DNA: TGCGCCAGCAGCCAGACAGCTTTATTGGCTAGCGGGAGAGAGACCCAGTACTTC; CDR3: CASSQTALLASGRETQYF
size: NA; J: TRBJ2-3; D: TRBD2; V: TRBV10-2; DNA: TGCGCCAGCAGTGAGTCGGTAGCGGGAGTATGGGATACGCAGTATTTT; CDR3: CASSESVAGVWDTQYF
size: NA; J: TRBJ2-5; D: NA; V: TRBV7-9; DNA: TGTGCCAGCAGCTTAGCAATAGGGGCCGGAGAGACCCAGTACTTC; CDR3: CASSLAIGAGETQYF
size: NA; J: TRBJ1-2; D: NA; V: TRBV30; DNA: TGTGCCTGGAGTGTCGGAGGGGATGGCTACACCTTC; CDR3: CAWSVGGDGYTF
size: NA; J: TRBJ1-2; D: TRBD1; V: TRBV5-6; DNA: TGTGCCAGCAGCCCAATCCGGGACAGCATGCAAGACTACACCTTC; CDR3: CASSPIRDSMQDYTF
size: NA; J: TRBJ2-7; D: NA; V: TRBV15; DNA: TGTGCCACCAGCAGAGACGCAGGGGATCCCTACGAGCAGTACTTC; CDR3: CATSRDAGDPYEQYF
size: NA; J: TRBJ1-5; D: NA; V: TRBV21-1; DNA: TGTGCCAGCAGCAAAGCGGGGGATGGGGGGAGGCCCCAGCATTTT; CDR3: CASSKAGDGGRPQHF
size: NA; J: TRBJ1-1; D: NA; V: TRBV6-5; DNA: TGTGCCAGCAGTTACACAGGTTGGAACACTGAAGCTTTCTTT; CDR3: CASSYTGWNTEAFF
size: NA; J: TRBJ2-7; D: NA; V: TRBV4-1; DNA: TGCGCCAGCAGCCCGGGAGTTGGGTCCTACGAGCAGTACTTC; CDR3: CASSPGVGSYEQYF
size: NA; J: TRBJ1-3; D: TRBD1; V: TRBV9; DNA: TGTGCCAGCAGCGGATCCGACAGGGTCCTATCTGGAAACACCATATATTTT; CDR3: CASSGSDRVLSGNTIYF
size: once; J: TRBJ1-1; D: NA; V: TRBV5-1; DNA: TGCGCCAGCAGCTTCGACACGAACACTGAAGCTTTCTTT; CDR3: CASSFDTNTEAFF
size: once; J: TRBJ2-3; D: NA; V: TRBV6-1; DNA: TGTGCCAGCAGCAACAGGGATACGCAGTATTTT; CDR3: CASSNRDTQYF
size: NA; J: TRBJ1-1; D: NA; V: TRBV2; DNA: TGTGCCAGCAGTAACCGAGACACGCTTTCGGCTTTCTTT; CDR3: CASSNRDTLSAFF
size: NA; J: TRBJ2-1; D: NA; V: TRBV6-4; DNA: TGTGCCAGCAGTTTTACAGGGTTGGGTGAGCAGTTCTTC; CDR3: CASSFTGLGEQFF
size: NA; J: TRBJ2-5; D: NA; V: TRBV18; DNA: TGTGCCAGCTCAGAGGAGAGGCAAGAGACCCAGTACTTC; CDR3: CASSEERQETQYF
size: NA; J: TRBJ2-5; D: TRBD1; V: TRBV30; DNA: TGTGCCTGGAGTAGACAGGGTCGGGTGACAGAAGAGACCCAGTACTTC; CDR3: CAWSRQGRVTEETQYF
size: NA; J: TRBJ2-1; D: NA; V: TRBV2; DNA: TGTGCCAGCAGTGAAGGGTTTCTGGGAGGAGGCAATGAGCAGTTCTTC; CDR3: CASSEGFLGGGNEQFF
size: NA; J: TRBJ1-1; D: NA; V: TRBV21-1; DNA: TGTGCCAGCAGCAATGGGTGGACAGTGAACACTGAAGCTTTCTTT; CDR3: CASSNGWTVNTEAFF
size: NA; J: TRBJ2-1; D: TRBD1; V: TRBV5-1; DNA: TGCGCCAGCAGCCACTTCCGGGACAGGGAATACAATGAGCAGTTCTTC; CDR3: CASSHFRDREYNEQFF